This entry lists 27 T cell receptor beta chains sequenced from one sample in a study of cytomegalovirus exposure and HLA in healthy donors. The PCR was carried out with 60 Vbeta primers and 13 Jbeta primers. Method: immunoSEQ multiplex PCR; TCRdb's copy keeps in-frame clones and lacks some. This sample has 99,000 or so clones; around 80% occur once, and the top ten carry approximately 3.3%. Material for sequencing was PBMCs. The source of these receptors is a male donor in good health and CMV-seropositive.

The chain couples TRBV7-9 to TRBJ1-2; 7 bases match TRBD1. Germline assignment: CDR1 SEHNR and CDR2 FQNEAQ (reference sequence). This CDR3 comprises 11 residues. V shed 5 bases, J shed 10 bases, and the junction held 4 bases outside the gene matches. The CDR3 sequence: CASSRQGDYTF. The CDR3 DNA is TGTGCCAGCAGCCGACAGGGAGACTACACCTTC.

The CDR3 DNA follows: TGTGCCAGCAGCTCCCGGAGAGACACTGAAGCTTTCTTT. Protein sequence: CASSSRRDTEAFF. The V gene is TRBV13, the J gene TRBJ1-1; D is unclear. Germline-derived CDR1 and CDR2 are PRHDT and FYEKMQ (reference sequence). This CDR3 contains 13 residues. V lost 4 bases, J lost 3 bases, and 9 bases lay in between.

The genes are TRBV11-2 and TRBJ2-1; 11 bases line up with TRBD2. The V gene's germline CDR1 is SGHAT and CDR2 FQNNGV. The CDR3 is 17 amino acids. Trimming cost V 5 bases and J 6 bases; bases outside gene matches: 12. CDR3 sequence reads: CASSKDSGGAPGNEQFF. CDR3 DNA sequence: TGTGCCAGCAGCAAGGATAGCGGGGGGGCCCCGGGCAATGAGCAGTTCTTC.

This chain joins TRBV5-4 and TRBJ2-5; 10 bases agree with TRBD2. The CDR3 sequence is 16 residues long. The trim removed 2 bases at V and 5 bases at J, leaving 9 bases unmatched. Germline V gene sequence: CDR1 SGHNT, CDR2 YYREEE (reference sequence). The CDR3 sequence: CASSFGASGGLETQYF. The CDR3 bases are TGTGCCAGCAGCTTCGGAGCTAGCGGGGGTCTGGAGACCCAGTACTTC.

In its sample, this clone was seen once. This chain connects TRBV2 to TRBJ1-2; 11 nucleotides align to TRBD1. V shed 5 bases, J shed 3 bases, and the junction held 2 bases outside the gene matches. The CDR3 is made up of 14 amino acids. Germline assignment: CDR1 SNHLY and CDR2 FYNNEI. In DNA, the CDR3 is TGTGCCAGCAGTCGGGACAGGGGGGACTATGGCTACACCTTC. This translates into CASSRDRGDYGYTF.

This clone was seen only a few times. The chain carries TRBV19 and TRBJ1-5; D is unclear. The germline V gene has CDR1 LNHDA and CDR2 SQIVND (reference sequence). V was trimmed by 3 bases and J by 9 bases, leaving 9 bases between them. CDR3 length: 12 amino acids. The CDR3 sequence is CASSITSGPQHF. The CDR3 DNA is TGTGCCAGTAGTATTACTAGCGGGCCCCAGCATTTT.

The chain combines TRBV29-1 with TRBJ2-2, with D perhaps TRBD2 (7 bases). Germline CDR1 is SQVTM and CDR2 is ANQGSEA. This CDR3 comprises 14 residues. V was cut by 7 bases and J by 0 bases, with 12 bases left in between. The CDR3 protein is CSGGGGSNTGELFF. CDR3 nucleotides: TGCAGCGGGGGGGGCGGATCGAACACCGGGGAGCTGTTTTTT.

The DNA of the CDR3 is TGTGCCAGCAGTGAACACAACCAGGATCAGCCCCAGCATTTT. Its translation: CASSEHNQDQPQHF. The V and J genes are TRBV25-1 and TRBJ1-5; D is ambiguous. V was shortened by 2 bases and J by 5 bases, with 10 bases between the two germline ends. The CDR3 spans 14 residues. Germline-derived CDR1 and CDR2 are MGHDK and SYGVNS.

V and J are TRBV7-9 and TRBJ1-1; D is unclear. Trimming stripped 6 bases from V and 0 bases from J, with 8 bases between. Germline CDR1 SEHNR, CDR2 FQNEAQ (reference sequence). This CDR3 has 13 amino acids. For the CDR3, the DNA is TGTGCCAGCAGTCCGAACATGAACACTGAAGCTTTCTTT. Its protein is CASSPNMNTEAFF.

The chain employs TRBV9 and TRBJ2-7, with D maybe TRBD2 (6 bases). Per the germline V gene, CDR1 is SGDLS and CDR2 is YYNGEE. Deletions cut 0 bases from V and 6 bases from J, with 10 bases between. This CDR3 is 13 amino acids long. The CDR3 is CASSVGGAREQYF. In nucleotides, the CDR3 is TGTGCCAGCAGCGTAGGCGGGGCACGCGAGCAGTACTTC.

V and J are TRBV5-4 and TRBJ2-1, with TRBD2 matching 14 bases. There are 16 residues in the CDR3. Germline V gives CDR1 SGHNT, CDR2 YYREEE (reference sequence). V was clipped by 4 bases and J by 6 bases; unmatched bases: 6. Here the CDR3 reads CASSPLTSGGANEQFF. CDR3 bases: TGTGCCAGCAGCCCCTTGACTAGCGGGGGGGCCAATGAGCAGTTCTTC.

V gene TRBV7-2 combines with J gene TRBJ1-1, with D possibly being TRBD1 (5 bases). In germline, CDR1 is SGHTA, CDR2 FQGNSA. V shed 5 bases and J shed 11 bases, with 21 bases lying between them. CDR3 length equals 14 residues. CDR3 amino acids: CASSEGLGPLAAFF. The DNA for the CDR3 is TGTGCCAGCAGCGAAGGCCTGGGGCCGCTTGCGGCTTTCTTT.

The chain joins TRBV5-6 to TRBJ1-2; 9 nucleotides align to TRBD1. The CDR3 totals 15 residues. The junction had 5 bases not matched to a gene; V was cut back by 4 bases and J by 1 base. CDR1 and CDR2 (germline): SGHDT, YYEEEE. The CDR3 is CASSPRDRDNYGYTF. For the CDR3, the DNA is TGTGCCAGCAGCCCCCGGGACAGGGATAACTATGGCTACACCTTC.

The chain joins TRBV4-1 to TRBJ1-2, with D maybe TRBD1 (6 bases). The germline CDR1 and CDR2 sequences are MGHRA and YSYEKL. V shed 2 bases and J shed 8 bases, with 15 bases lying between them. This CDR3 region has 14 residues. CDR3 in DNA: TGCGCCAGCAGCCAACCCGGGACACCCGTCGGCTACACCTTC. Its protein product is CASSQPGTPVGYTF.

V usage is TRBV7-6 and J usage is TRBJ1-5; a possible D gene is TRBD1 (5 bases). The germline CDR1 and CDR2 sequences are SGHVS and FNYEAQ. This CDR3 is 15 amino acids long. V lost 5 bases and J lost 3, with 14 bases in between. The CDR3 DNA reads as TGTGCCAGCAGCCCCCGGTGGGGGGACAATCAGCCCCAGCATTTT. The encoded protein is CASSPRWGDNQPQHF.

The chain recombines TRBV5-1 with TRBJ1-1; D possibly corresponds to TRBD1 (6 bases). CDR1 and CDR2 (germline): SGHRS, YFSETQ. The CDR3 contains 14 residues. With 4 bases removed from V and 5 bases from J, the gap between germline ends came to 15 bases. CDR3 coding DNA: TGCGCCAGCAGCGAGGACAGCCCTTTTACTGAAGCTTTCTTT. It is translated as CASSEDSPFTEAFF.

The chain uses TRBV5-1 and TRBJ1-4, with D perhaps matching TRBD1 (6 bases). V lost 0 bases to trimming and J lost 4 bases, with 13 bases between them. The V gene's germline CDR1 is SGHRS and CDR2 YFSETQ. The CDR3 is 16 residues long. The CDR3, as DNA: TGCGCCAGCAGCTTGGAAGGGGGACGGATTAATGAAAAACTGTTTTTT. Translated, it gives CASSLEGGRINEKLFF.

The chain combines TRBV30 with TRBJ2-7; maybe TRBD1 (6 bases). The V gene's germline CDR1 is GTSNPN and CDR2 SVGIG (reference sequence). The CDR3 sequence is 13 residues long. Trimming pared 3 bases from V and 5 bases from J, leaving 14 bases between. The CDR3 nucleotides are TGTGCCTGGAGCTTAGGGGGAAGCAACGAGCAGTACTTC. As protein: CAWSLGGSNEQYF.

The chain has TRBV18 and TRBJ1-4; the D gene is possibly TRBD1 (6 bases). The germline V gene has CDR1 KGHSH and CDR2 LQKENI. The CDR3 is 15 amino acids. The ends were cut back, 3 bases at V and 8 bases at J, with 16 bases in the middle. CDR3 DNA: TGTGCCAGCTCACCGGAAGACAGGCGAGGGGAAAAACTGTTTTTT. Its translation: CASSPEDRRGEKLFF. Together with reference TRBV18 and TRBJ1-4, the CDR3 gives the full variable domain: NAGVMQNPRHLVRRRGQEARLRCSPMKGHSHVYWYRQLPEEGLKFMVYLQKENIIDESGMPKERFSAEFPKEGPSILRIQQVVRGDSAAYFCASSPEDRRGEKLFFGSGTQLSVL.

The chain links TRBV5-1 to TRBJ2-5; weak D call: TRBD2 (6 bases). Trimming removed 0 bases at V and 4 bases at J, with 13 bases between. Germline CDR1 and CDR2: SGHRS and YFSETQ. The CDR3 is 15 amino acids. CDR3 protein: CASSLGGVQGETQYF. The CDR3 DNA is TGCGCCAGCAGCTTGGGGGGGGTGCAGGGAGAGACCCAGTACTTC.

The chain recombines TRBV5-4 with TRBJ1-1; TRBD1 is a possible D gene (6 bases). V lost 0 bases and J lost 10, with 13 bases in between. This CDR3 has 13 residues. Germline loops: CDR1 SGHNT, CDR2 YYREEE (reference sequence). The CDR3 reads CASSLGTGQGAFF. The CDR3 coding sequence is TGTGCCAGCAGCTTGGGTACAGGGCAGGGAGCTTTCTTT.

The V gene is TRBV7-9, the J gene TRBJ1-4, with a possible D match to TRBD1 (5 bases). Germline CDR1 and CDR2: SEHNR and FQNEAQ (reference sequence). This CDR3 spans 14 amino acids. Trimming took off 4 bases at V and 8 bases at J, with 14 bases between the two ends. This CDR3 is CASSSDRLDEKLFF. CDR3 DNA sequence: TGTGCCAGCAGCTCTGACAGACTTGACGAAAAACTGTTTTTT.

The V gene is TRBV13, the J gene TRBJ2-1; TRBD2 matches 13 bases. V gave up 4 bases and J gave up 0 bases; unmatched junction bases: 6. CDR1 and CDR2 from the germline V gene are PRHDT and FYEKMQ (reference sequence). The CDR3 has 18 amino acids. CDR3: CASSSGLAGESSYNEQFF. The CDR3 nucleotides are TGTGCCAGCAGCTCCGGACTAGCGGGGGAGAGCTCCTACAATGAGCAGTTCTTC.

The rearrangement joins TRBV2 to TRBJ1-2, with D tentatively TRBD1 (5 bases). Trimming removed 10 bases from V and 8 bases from J, with 20 bases in between. Germline CDR1 SNHLY, CDR2 FYNNEI. The CDR3 loop spans 13 amino acids. CDR3 loop: CATTPLRGGGYTF. CDR3 sequence (DNA): TGTGCCACCACCCCGTTAAGGGGAGGAGGCTACACCTTC.

The rearrangement links TRBV25-1 to TRBJ1-6; D call uncertain. The germline CDR1 and CDR2 sequences are MGHDK and SYGVNS. The CDR3 is made up of 16 amino acids. V lost 0 bases and J 5 bases, leaving 11 bases between the germline ends. In nucleotides, the CDR3 is TGTGCCAGCAGTGAATACGCCAGGATAGATAATTCACCCCTCCACTTT. Translated, it gives CASSEYARIDNSPLHF.

The CDR3 DNA follows: TGCGCCAGCAGCACGGGGGGGACAGCTGGAAACACCATATATTTT. It translates to CASSTGGTAGNTIYF. The gene calls are TRBV5-1 and TRBJ1-3, with TRBD1 matching over 7 bases. Germline-derived CDR1 and CDR2 are SGHRS and YFSETQ. Unmatched junction bases numbered 6, after V lost 4 bases and J lost 2 bases. The CDR3 totals 15 residues.

This chain joins TRBV11-2 and TRBJ1-1; D remains ambiguous. This CDR3 spans 14 amino acids. The V and J ends lost 3 bases and 5 bases respectively, with 13 bases between them. CDR1 and CDR2 from the germline V gene are SGHAT and FQNNGV. CDR3 loop: CASSLSGVGTEAFF. DNA for the CDR3: TGTGCCAGCAGCTTGTCCGGGGTAGGGACTGAAGCTTTCTTT. Drawing the rest from reference TRBV11-2 and TRBJ1-1, the complete variable domain is EAGVAQSPRYKIIEKRQSVAFWCNPISGHATLYWYQQILGQGPKLLIQFQNNGVVDDSQLPKDRFSAERLKGVDSTLKIQPAKLEDSAVYLCASSLSGVGTEAFFGQGTRLTVV.